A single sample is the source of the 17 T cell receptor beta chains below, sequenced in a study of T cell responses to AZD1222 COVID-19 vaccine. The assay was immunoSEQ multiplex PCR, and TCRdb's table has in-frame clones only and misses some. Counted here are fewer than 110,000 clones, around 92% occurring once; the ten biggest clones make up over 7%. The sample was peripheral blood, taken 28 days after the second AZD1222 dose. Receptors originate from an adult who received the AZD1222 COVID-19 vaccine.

CDR3 DNA: TGCGCCAGCAGCCAAGAAAGGGGGCGGGGCACCGGGGAGCTGTTTTTT. It translates to CASSQERGRGTGELFF. The chain employs TRBV4-3 and TRBJ2-2; tentatively, D is TRBD1 (7 bases). Between the trimmed V and J ends, which lost 0 bases and 4 bases, there was a span of 12 bases. The germline gives CDR1 LGHNA, CDR2 YSLEER. This CDR3 is 16 amino acids long.

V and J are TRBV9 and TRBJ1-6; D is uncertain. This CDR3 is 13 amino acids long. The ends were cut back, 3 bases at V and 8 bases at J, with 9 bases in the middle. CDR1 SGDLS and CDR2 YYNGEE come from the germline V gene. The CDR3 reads CASSAEPYSPLHF. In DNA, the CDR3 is TGTGCCAGCAGCGCGGAACCCTATTCACCCCTCCACTTT.

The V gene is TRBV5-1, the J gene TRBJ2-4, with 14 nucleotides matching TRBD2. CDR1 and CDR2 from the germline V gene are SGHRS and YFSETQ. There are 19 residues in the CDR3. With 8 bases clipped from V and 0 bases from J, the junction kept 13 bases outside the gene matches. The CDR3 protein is CASGPGLAGDREAKNIQYF. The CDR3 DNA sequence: TGCGCCAGTGGACCGGGACTAGCGGGAGATAGAGAAGCCAAAAACATTCAGTACTTC.

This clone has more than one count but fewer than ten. CDR3 amino acids: CAISEQGFPYEQYF. The CDR3 bases are TGTGCCATCAGTGAGCAGGGGTTCCCCTACGAGCAGTACTTC. The chain joins TRBV10-3 to TRBJ2-7, with D possibly being TRBD1 (6 bases). CDR3 length: 14 amino acids. Germline CDR1 and CDR2: ENHRY and SYGVKD. V dropped 2 bases and J dropped 2 bases, with 10 bases sitting between them.

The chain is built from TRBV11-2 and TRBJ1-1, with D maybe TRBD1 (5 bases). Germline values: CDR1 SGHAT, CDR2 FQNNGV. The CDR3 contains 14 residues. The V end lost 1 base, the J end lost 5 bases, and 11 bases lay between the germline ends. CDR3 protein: CASSLVVGGTEAFF. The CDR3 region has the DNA TGTGCCAGCAGCTTAGTCGTGGGGGGGACTGAAGCTTTCTTT.

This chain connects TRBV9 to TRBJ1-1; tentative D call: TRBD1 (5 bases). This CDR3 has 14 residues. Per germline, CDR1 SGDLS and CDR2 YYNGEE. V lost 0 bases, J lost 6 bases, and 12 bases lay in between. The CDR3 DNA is TGTGCCAGCAGCGTAGGATTTCAGGGTTCTGAAGCTTTCTTT. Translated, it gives CASSVGFQGSEAFF.

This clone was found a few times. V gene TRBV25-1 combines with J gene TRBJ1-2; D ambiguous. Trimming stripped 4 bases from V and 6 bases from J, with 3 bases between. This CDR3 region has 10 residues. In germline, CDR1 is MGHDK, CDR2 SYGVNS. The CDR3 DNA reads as TGTGCCAGCAGTGGGCATGGCTACACCTTC. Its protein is CASSGHGYTF.

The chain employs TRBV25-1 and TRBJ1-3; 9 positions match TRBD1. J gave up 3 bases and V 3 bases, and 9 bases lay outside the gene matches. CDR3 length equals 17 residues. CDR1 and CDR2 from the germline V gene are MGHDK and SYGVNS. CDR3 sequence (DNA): TGTGCCAGCAGTGATTTCCTACAGGGGGCTGTTGGAAACACCATATATTTT. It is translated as CASSDFLQGAVGNTIYF.

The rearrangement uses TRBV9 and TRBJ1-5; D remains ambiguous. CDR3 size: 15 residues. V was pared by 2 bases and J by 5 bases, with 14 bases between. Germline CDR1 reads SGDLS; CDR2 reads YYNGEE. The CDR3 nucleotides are TGTGCCAGCAGCGTTGGGCTGGAAGATTATCAGCCCCAGCATTTT. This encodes CASSVGLEDYQPQHF.

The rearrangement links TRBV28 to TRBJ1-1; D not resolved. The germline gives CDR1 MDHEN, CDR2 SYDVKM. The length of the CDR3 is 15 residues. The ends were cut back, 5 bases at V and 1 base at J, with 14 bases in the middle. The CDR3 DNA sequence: TGTGCCAGCAGTCCCCGGGGAGGGTGGAACACTGAAGCTTTCTTT. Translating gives CASSPRGGWNTEAFF. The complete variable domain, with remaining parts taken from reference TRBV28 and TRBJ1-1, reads DVKVTQSSRYLVKRTGEKVFLECVQDMDHENMFWYRQDPGLGLRLIYFSYDVKMKEKGDIPEGYSVSREKKERFSLILESASTNQTSMYLCASSPRGGWNTEAFFGQGTRLTVV.

The CDR3 coding sequence is TGTGCCAGCAGCTTCTCTCAGGGTAGCAATCAGCCCCAGCATTTT. Protein product: CASSFSQGSNQPQHF. V gene TRBV7-6 combines with J gene TRBJ1-5, with D possibly matching TRBD1 (5 bases). Germline CDR1 is SGHVS and CDR2 is FNYEAQ. V lost 3 bases and J 0 bases, leaving 9 bases between the germline ends. The length of the CDR3 is 15 residues.

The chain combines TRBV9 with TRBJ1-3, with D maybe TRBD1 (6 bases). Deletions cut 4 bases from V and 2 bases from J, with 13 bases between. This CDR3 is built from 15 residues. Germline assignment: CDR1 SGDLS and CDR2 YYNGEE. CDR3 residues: CASSPSYRAGNTIYF. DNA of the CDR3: TGTGCCAGCAGCCCCTCCTACAGGGCTGGAAACACCATATATTTT.

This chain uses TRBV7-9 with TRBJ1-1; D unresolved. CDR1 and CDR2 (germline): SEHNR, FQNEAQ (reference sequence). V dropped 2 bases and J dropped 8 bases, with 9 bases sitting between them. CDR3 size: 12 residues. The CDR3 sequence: CASSLYIQEAFF. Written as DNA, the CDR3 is TGTGCCAGCAGCTTATACATACAGGAAGCTTTCTTT.

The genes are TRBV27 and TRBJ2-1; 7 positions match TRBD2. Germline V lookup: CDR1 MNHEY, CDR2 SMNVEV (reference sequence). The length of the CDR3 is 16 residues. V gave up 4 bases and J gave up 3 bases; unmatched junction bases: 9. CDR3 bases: TGTGCCAGCAGTTCCCTCGGCGGGGGATACTACAATGAGCAGTTCTTC. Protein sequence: CASSSLGGGYYNEQFF.

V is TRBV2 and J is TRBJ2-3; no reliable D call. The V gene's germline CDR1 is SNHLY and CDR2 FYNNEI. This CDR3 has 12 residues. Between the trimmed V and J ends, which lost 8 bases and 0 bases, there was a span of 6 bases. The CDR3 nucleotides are TGTGCCAGCTCGACCAGCACAGATACGCAGTATTTT. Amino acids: CASSTSTDTQYF.

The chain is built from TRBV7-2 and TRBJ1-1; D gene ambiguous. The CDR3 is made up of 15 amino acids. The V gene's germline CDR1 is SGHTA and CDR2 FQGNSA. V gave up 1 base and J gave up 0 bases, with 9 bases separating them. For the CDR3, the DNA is TGTGCCAGCAGCTTAGTGGCCAGCCTGAACACTGAAGCTTTCTTT. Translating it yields CASSLVASLNTEAFF.

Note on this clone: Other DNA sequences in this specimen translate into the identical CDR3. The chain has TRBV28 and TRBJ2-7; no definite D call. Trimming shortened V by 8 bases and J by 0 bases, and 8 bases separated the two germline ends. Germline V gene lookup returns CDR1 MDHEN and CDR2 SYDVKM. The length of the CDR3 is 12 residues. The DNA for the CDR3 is TGTGCCAGCGGGTCAAGCTCCTACGAGCAGTACTTC. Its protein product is CASGSSSYEQYF.